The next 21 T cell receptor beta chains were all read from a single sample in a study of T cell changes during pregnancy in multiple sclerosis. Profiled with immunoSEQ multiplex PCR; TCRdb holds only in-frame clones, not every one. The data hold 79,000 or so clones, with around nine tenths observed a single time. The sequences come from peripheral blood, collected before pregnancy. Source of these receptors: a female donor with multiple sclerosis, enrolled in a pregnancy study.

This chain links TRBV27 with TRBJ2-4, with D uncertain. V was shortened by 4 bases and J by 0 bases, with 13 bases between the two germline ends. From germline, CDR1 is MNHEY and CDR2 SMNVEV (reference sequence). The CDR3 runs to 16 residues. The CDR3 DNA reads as TGTGCCAGCAGTTCCTACGGAGTCCTAGCCAAAAACATTCAGTACTTC. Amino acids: CASSSYGVLAKNIQYF.

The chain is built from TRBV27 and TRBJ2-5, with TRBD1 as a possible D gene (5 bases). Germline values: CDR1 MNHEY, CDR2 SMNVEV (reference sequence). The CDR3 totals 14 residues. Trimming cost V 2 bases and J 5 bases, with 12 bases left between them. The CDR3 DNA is TGTGCCAGCAGTTTAAAAGGGGATGTGGAGACCCAGTACTTC. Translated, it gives CASSLKGDVETQYF.

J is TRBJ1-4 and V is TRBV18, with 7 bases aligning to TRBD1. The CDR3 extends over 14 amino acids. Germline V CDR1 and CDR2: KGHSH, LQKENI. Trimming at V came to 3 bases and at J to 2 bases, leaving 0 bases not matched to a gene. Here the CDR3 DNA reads TGTGCCAGCTCACCGGGACAGACTAATGAAAAACTGTTTTTT. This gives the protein CASSPGQTNEKLFF.

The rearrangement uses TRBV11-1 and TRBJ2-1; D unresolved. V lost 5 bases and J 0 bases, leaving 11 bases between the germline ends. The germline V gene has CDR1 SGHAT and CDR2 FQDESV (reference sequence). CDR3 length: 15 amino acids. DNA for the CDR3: TGTGCCAGCAGCGGGCCAGGTAGCTCCTACAATGAGCAGTTCTTC. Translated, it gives CASSGPGSSYNEQFF.

The CDR3 DNA sequence: TGTGCCACCCGGGGACTAGCGTATCATGGGACCTACGAGCAGTACTTC. This gives the protein CATRGLAYHGTYEQYF. The chain uses TRBV19 and TRBJ2-7, with 10 bases lining up with TRBD2. The V gene's germline CDR1 is LNHDA and CDR2 SQIVND (reference sequence). V gave up 10 bases and J gave up 2 bases; unmatched junction bases: 14. This CDR3 is built from 16 residues.

CDR3 region: CASSSTSNYGYTF. The CDR3 nucleotides read TGCGCCAGCAGCTCAACAAGTAACTATGGCTACACCTTC. The rearrangement uses TRBV5-1 and TRBJ1-2; no reliable D call. This CDR3 comprises 13 residues. CDR1 is SGHRS and CDR2 is YFSETQ in the germline V gene. With 3 bases removed from V and 1 base from J, the gap between germline ends came to 7 bases.

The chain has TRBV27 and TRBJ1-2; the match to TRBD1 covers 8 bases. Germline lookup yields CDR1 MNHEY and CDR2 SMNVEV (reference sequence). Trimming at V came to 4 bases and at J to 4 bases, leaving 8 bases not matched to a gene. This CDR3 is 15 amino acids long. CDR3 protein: CASSYTGQGFYGYTF. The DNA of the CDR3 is TGTGCCAGCAGTTATACCGGACAGGGATTCTATGGCTACACCTTC.

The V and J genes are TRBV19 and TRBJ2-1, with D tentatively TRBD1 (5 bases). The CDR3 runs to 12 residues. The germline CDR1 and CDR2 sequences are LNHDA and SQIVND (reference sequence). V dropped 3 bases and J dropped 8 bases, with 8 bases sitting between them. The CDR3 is CASSMQGDEQFF. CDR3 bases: TGTGCCAGTAGTATGCAGGGCGATGAGCAGTTCTTC. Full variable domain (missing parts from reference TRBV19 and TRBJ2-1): DGGITQSPKYLFRKEGQNVTLSCEQNLNHDAMYWYRQDPGQGLRLIYYSQIVNDFQKGDIAEGYSVSREKKESFPLTVTSAQKNPTAFYLCASSMQGDEQFFGPGTRLTVL.

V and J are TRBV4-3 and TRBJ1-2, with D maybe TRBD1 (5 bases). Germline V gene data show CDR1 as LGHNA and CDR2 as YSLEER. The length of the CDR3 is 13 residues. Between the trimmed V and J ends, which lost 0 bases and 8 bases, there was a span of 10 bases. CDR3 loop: CASSQEGGGGYTF. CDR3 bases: TGCGCCAGCAGCCAAGAGGGCGGGGGAGGCTACACCTTC.

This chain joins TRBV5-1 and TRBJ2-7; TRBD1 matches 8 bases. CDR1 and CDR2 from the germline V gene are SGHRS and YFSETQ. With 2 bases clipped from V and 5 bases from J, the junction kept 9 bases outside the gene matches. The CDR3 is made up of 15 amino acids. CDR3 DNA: TGCGCCAGCAGCTTCTCCTCAGGGGGCATTAACGAGCAGTACTTC. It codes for CASSFSSGGINEQYF.

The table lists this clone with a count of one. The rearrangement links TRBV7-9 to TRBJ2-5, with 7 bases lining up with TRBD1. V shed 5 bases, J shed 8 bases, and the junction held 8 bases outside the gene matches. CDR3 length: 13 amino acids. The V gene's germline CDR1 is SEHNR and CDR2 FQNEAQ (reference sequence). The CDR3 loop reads CASSPLGQATQYF. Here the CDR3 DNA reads TGTGCCAGCAGCCCTCTCGGACAGGCCACCCAGTACTTC.

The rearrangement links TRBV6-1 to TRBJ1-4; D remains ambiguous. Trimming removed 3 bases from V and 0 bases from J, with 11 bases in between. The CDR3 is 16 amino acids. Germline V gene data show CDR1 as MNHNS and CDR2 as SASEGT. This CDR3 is CASSDGLYPTNEKLFF. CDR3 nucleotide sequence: TGTGCCAGCAGTGACGGTCTCTACCCAACTAATGAAAAACTGTTTTTT.

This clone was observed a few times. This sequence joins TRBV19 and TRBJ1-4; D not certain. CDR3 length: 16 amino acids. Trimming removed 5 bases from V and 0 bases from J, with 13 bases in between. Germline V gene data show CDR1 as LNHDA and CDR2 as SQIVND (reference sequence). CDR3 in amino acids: CASSLHAGTTNEKLFF. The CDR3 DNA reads TGTGCCAGTAGTCTCCACGCCGGGACAACTAATGAAAAACTGTTTTTT.

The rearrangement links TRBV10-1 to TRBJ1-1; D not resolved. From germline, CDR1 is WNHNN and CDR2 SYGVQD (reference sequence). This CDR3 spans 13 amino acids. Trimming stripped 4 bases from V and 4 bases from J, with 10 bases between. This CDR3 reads CASSVETRTEAFF. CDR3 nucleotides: TGCGCCAGCAGTGTGGAGACCCGCACTGAAGCTTTCTTT.

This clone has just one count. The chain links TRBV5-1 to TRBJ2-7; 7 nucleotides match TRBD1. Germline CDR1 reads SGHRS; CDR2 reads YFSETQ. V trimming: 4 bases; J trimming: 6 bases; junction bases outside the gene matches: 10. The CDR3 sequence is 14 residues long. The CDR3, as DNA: TGCGCCAGCAGCGTCGACAGGGTTATCGGCGAGCAGTACTTC. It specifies CASSVDRVIGEQYF. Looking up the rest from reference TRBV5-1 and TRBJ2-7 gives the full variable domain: KAGVTQTPRYLIKTRGQQVTLSCSPISGHRSVSWYQQTPGQGLQFLFEYFSETQRNKGNFPGRFSGRQFSNSRSEMNVSTLELGDSALYLCASSVDRVIGEQYFGPGTRLTVT.

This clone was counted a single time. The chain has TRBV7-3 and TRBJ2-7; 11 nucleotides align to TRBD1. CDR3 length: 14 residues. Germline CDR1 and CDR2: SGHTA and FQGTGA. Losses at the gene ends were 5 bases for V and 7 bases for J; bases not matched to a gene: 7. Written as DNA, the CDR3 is TGTGCCAGCAGCCCAGGACAGGGGGCGCAGGAGCAGTACTTC. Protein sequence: CASSPGQGAQEQYF. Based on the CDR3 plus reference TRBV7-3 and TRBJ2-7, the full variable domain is GAGVSQTPSNKVTEKGKYVELRCDPISGHTALYWYRQSLGQGPEFLIYFQGTGAADDSGLPNDRFFAVRPEGSVSTLKIQRTERGDSAVYLCASSPGQGAQEQYFGPGTRLTVT.

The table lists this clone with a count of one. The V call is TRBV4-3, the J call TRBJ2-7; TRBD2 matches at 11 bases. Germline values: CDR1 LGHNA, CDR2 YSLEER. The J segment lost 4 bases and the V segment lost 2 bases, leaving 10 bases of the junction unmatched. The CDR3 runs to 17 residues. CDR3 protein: CASSQQNIAGGSYEQYF. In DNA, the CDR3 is TGCGCCAGCAGCCAACAAAATATAGCGGGGGGGTCTTACGAGCAGTACTTC.

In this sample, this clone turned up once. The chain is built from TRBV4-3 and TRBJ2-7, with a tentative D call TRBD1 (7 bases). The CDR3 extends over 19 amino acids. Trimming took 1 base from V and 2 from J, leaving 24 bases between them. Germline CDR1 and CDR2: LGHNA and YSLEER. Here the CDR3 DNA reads TGCGCCAGCAGCCAAGGGGATAGGGGAGCCCAGGGGGAGGCCTACGAGCAGTACTTC. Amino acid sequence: CASSQGDRGAQGEAYEQYF.

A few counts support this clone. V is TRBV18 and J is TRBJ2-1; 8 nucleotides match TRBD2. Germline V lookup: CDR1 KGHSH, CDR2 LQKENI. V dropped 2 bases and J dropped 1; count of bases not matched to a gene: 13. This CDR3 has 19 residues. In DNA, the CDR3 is TGTGCCAGCTCACCAACTCTCCTCCTGGGCGGGAGGTCCTACAATGAGCAGTTCTTC. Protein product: CASSPTLLLGGRSYNEQFF.

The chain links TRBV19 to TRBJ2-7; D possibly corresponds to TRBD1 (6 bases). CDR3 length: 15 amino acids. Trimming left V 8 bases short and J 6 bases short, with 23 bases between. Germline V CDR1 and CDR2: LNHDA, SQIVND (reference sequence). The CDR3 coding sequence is TGTGCCAGTTCGAAAGAACAGGGCGAACTACGCGAGCAGTACTTC. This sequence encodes CASSKEQGELREQYF.

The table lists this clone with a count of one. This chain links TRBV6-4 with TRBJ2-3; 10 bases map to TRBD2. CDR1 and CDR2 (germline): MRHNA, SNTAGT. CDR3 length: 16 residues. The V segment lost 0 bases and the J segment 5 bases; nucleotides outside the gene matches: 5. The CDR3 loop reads CASSDSGSGGLDTQYF. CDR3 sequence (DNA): TGTGCCAGCAGTGACTCCGGTAGCGGGGGGTTAGATACGCAGTATTTT.